These T cell receptor beta chains were read from a single sample in a study of OX40 agonist ivuxolimab in advanced cancers. Profiled with immunoSEQ multiplex PCR; TCRdb holds only in-frame clones, not every one. The table includes 80,000 to 85,000 clones, roughly 86% detected once. The sequenced sample was CD4+ or CD8+ T cells sorted from blood, obtained in a trial of the OX40 agonist ivuxolimab. All receptors come from an adult with an advanced solid tumor such as melanoma, head and neck, liver or kidney cancer. CDR3s include the opening cysteine and the closing phenylalanine or tryptophan. The order of the fields is clone size, D gene, J gene, V gene, CDR3 protein, CDR3 DNA. A D gene is named only where the DNA matches it firmly. The size field is filled for only some rows; it gives once, few, many or a size class.

abundance: -; d_gene: -; j_gene: TRBJ1-1; v_gene: TRBV9; CDR3aa: CASSARLNTEAFF; CDR3nt: TGTGCCAGCAGCGCCCGACTGAACACTGAAGCTTTCTTT
abundance: -; d_gene: TRBD2; j_gene: TRBJ2-1; v_gene: TRBV12-5; CDR3aa: CASGLRTSGGQSSYNEQFF; CDR3nt: TGTGCTAGTGGTCTTCGGACTAGCGGGGGCCAGAGCTCCTACAATGAGCAGTTCTTC
abundance: -; d_gene: -; j_gene: TRBJ2-3; v_gene: TRBV5-1; CDR3aa: CASSLAPGSPDTQYF; CDR3nt: TGCGCCAGCAGCTTGGCCCCCGGGAGCCCAGATACGCAGTATTTT
abundance: -; d_gene: TRBD1; j_gene: TRBJ2-7; v_gene: TRBV5-5; CDR3aa: CASSPSGQGTYEQYF; CDR3nt: TGTGCCAGCAGCCCGTCGGGACAGGGCACCTACGAGCAGTACTTC
abundance: few; d_gene: -; j_gene: TRBJ2-7; v_gene: TRBV18; CDR3aa: CASSPKGNYEQYF; CDR3nt: TGTGCCAGCTCACCAAAGGGCAACTACGAGCAGTACTTC
abundance: -; d_gene: TRBD1; j_gene: TRBJ1-2; v_gene: TRBV25-1; CDR3aa: CASSEFGTVLGYTF; CDR3nt: TGTGCCAGCAGTGAATTTGGGACAGTTCTTGGCTACACCTTC
abundance: -; d_gene: -; j_gene: TRBJ2-5; v_gene: TRBV5-1; CDR3aa: CASSLFGTRGETQYF; CDR3nt: TGCGCCAGCAGCTTGTTTGGGACGCGCGGTGAGACCCAGTACTTC
abundance: -; d_gene: -; j_gene: TRBJ1-1; v_gene: TRBV14; CDR3aa: CASSATRNTEAFF; CDR3nt: TGTGCCAGCAGCGCGACGAGGAACACTGAAGCTTTCTTT
abundance: -; d_gene: TRBD1; j_gene: TRBJ1-3; v_gene: TRBV19; CDR3aa: CASQPLSRGYGNTIYF; CDR3nt: TGTGCCAGCCAGCCCCTGAGCAGGGGGTATGGAAACACCATATATTTT
abundance: -; d_gene: TRBD1; j_gene: TRBJ1-1; v_gene: TRBV18; CDR3aa: CASSSGTGYTEAFF; CDR3nt: TGTGCCAGCTCATCCGGGACAGGGTACACTGAAGCTTTCTTT
abundance: -; d_gene: -; j_gene: TRBJ1-3; v_gene: TRBV27; CDR3aa: CASRDSSGNTIYF; CDR3nt: TGTGCCAGCAGAGACAGTTCCGGAAACACCATATATTTT
abundance: -; d_gene: TRBD1; j_gene: TRBJ1-1; v_gene: TRBV7-9; CDR3aa: CASSATGDTEAFF; CDR3nt: TGTGCCAGCAGCGCGACAGGGGACACTGAAGCTTTCTTT
abundance: -; d_gene: -; j_gene: TRBJ2-1; v_gene: TRBV14; CDR3aa: CASSPVGGSYNEQFF; CDR3nt: TGTGCCAGCAGCCCCGTGGGCGGATCCTACAATGAGCAGTTCTTC
abundance: -; d_gene: -; j_gene: TRBJ2-1; v_gene: TRBV11-3; CDR3aa: CASSLVSYNEQFF; CDR3nt: TGTGCCAGCAGCTTGGTCTCCTACAATGAGCAGTTCTTC
abundance: few; d_gene: -; j_gene: TRBJ2-6; v_gene: TRBV6-5; CDR3aa: CASTPEGTGANVLTF; CDR3nt: TGTGCCAGCACCCCGGAGGGAACTGGGGCCAACGTCCTGACTTTC
abundance: -; d_gene: -; j_gene: TRBJ1-4; v_gene: TRBV5-6; CDR3aa: CASSFTGNDEKLFF; CDR3nt: TGTGCCAGCAGCTTCACCGGTAATGATGAAAAACTGTTTTTT
abundance: -; d_gene: -; j_gene: TRBJ2-5; v_gene: TRBV18; CDR3aa: CASSPPARVETQYF; CDR3nt: TGTGCCAGCTCACCACCAGCCAGGGTGGAGACCCAGTACTTC
abundance: -; d_gene: -; j_gene: TRBJ1-1; v_gene: TRBV27; CDR3aa: CASSSRRRLRNTEAFF; CDR3nt: TGTGCCAGCAGTTCGCGCAGGCGCCTTCGGAACACTGAAGCTTTCTTT
abundance: -; d_gene: -; j_gene: TRBJ2-3; v_gene: TRBV7-2; CDR3aa: CASSLRDPTDTQYF; CDR3nt: TGTGCCAGCAGCTTACGGGACCCTACAGATACGCAGTATTTT
abundance: -; d_gene: TRBD1; j_gene: TRBJ2-7; v_gene: TRBV4-1; CDR3aa: CASSLGQGKAAEQYF; CDR3nt: TGCGCCAGCAGCCTTGGACAGGGGAAGGCGGCCGAGCAGTACTTC
abundance: -; d_gene: -; j_gene: TRBJ1-1; v_gene: TRBV30; CDR3aa: CAWSGRSSLLNTEAFF; CDR3nt: TGTGCCTGGAGTGGGAGGAGCAGTCTACTGAACACTGAAGCTTTCTTT
abundance: -; d_gene: TRBD1; j_gene: TRBJ1-1; v_gene: TRBV5-1; CDR3aa: CASRHSTGSGTEAFF; CDR3nt: TGCGCCAGCAGACACTCGACAGGGTCCGGCACTGAAGCTTTCTTT
abundance: -; d_gene: TRBD1; j_gene: TRBJ2-1; v_gene: TRBV30; CDR3aa: CAWSRGQGAGNEQFF; CDR3nt: TGTGCCTGGAGTCGGGGACAGGGGGCCGGCAATGAGCAGTTCTTC
abundance: many; d_gene: TRBD1; j_gene: TRBJ2-5; v_gene: TRBV15; CDR3aa: CATSRENRGSETQYF; CDR3nt: TGTGCCACCAGCAGAGAAAACAGGGGAAGCGAGACCCAGTACTTC
abundance: -; d_gene: -; j_gene: TRBJ2-7; v_gene: TRBV18; CDR3aa: CASSPAQRSTYEQYF; CDR3nt: TGTGCCAGCTCACCAGCACAACGTTCCACCTACGAGCAGTACTTC
abundance: -; d_gene: -; j_gene: TRBJ2-1; v_gene: TRBV7-9; CDR3aa: CASSFGGEQFF; CDR3nt: TGTGCCAGCAGCTTCGGGGGTGAGCAGTTCTTC
abundance: once; d_gene: -; j_gene: TRBJ1-2; v_gene: TRBV7-9; CDR3aa: CASSLVGGSANYGYTF; CDR3nt: TGTGCCAGCAGCTTAGTTGGGGGGTCGGCTAACTATGGCTACACCTTC
abundance: -; d_gene: -; j_gene: TRBJ2-4; v_gene: TRBV2; CDR3aa: CASSPGMENIQYF; CDR3nt: TGTGCCAGCAGTCCGGGAATGGAAAACATTCAGTACTTC
abundance: -; d_gene: -; j_gene: TRBJ1-4; v_gene: TRBV29-1; CDR3aa: CSVAWTPTNEKLFF; CDR3nt: TGCAGCGTGGCCTGGACGCCCACTAATGAAAAACTGTTTTTT
abundance: -; d_gene: TRBD1; j_gene: TRBJ1-6; v_gene: TRBV6-6; CDR3aa: CASNLQGVGASPLHF; CDR3nt: TGTGCCAGCAATCTCCAGGGGGTTGGTGCTTCACCCCTCCACTTT
abundance: -; d_gene: -; j_gene: TRBJ2-7; v_gene: TRBV27; CDR3aa: CASSRLQDSGEQYF; CDR3nt: TGTGCCAGCAGCCGATTACAGGATTCTGGCGAGCAGTACTTC
abundance: -; d_gene: -; j_gene: TRBJ2-7; v_gene: TRBV6-1; CDR3aa: CASIQGGTYSYEQYF; CDR3nt: TGTGCCAGCATACAAGGGGGGACATACTCCTACGAGCAGTACTTC
abundance: -; d_gene: -; j_gene: TRBJ2-1; v_gene: TRBV7-2; CDR3aa: CASSLERANNEQFF; CDR3nt: TGTGCCAGCAGCTTAGAGAGGGCCAACAATGAGCAGTTCTTC
abundance: -; d_gene: -; j_gene: TRBJ2-7; v_gene: TRBV7-9; CDR3aa: CASSLGTVHEQYF; CDR3nt: TGTGCCAGCAGCTTAGGGACAGTGCACGAGCAGTACTTC
abundance: -; d_gene: -; j_gene: TRBJ1-2; v_gene: TRBV6-1; CDR3aa: CASILQGPYYGYTF; CDR3nt: TGTGCCAGCATTTTACAGGGTCCGTACTATGGCTACACCTTC
abundance: -; d_gene: TRBD1; j_gene: TRBJ2-6; v_gene: TRBV6-1; CDR3aa: CASSARGTGANVLTF; CDR3nt: TGTGCCAGCAGTGCCAGGGGGACTGGGGCCAACGTCCTGACTTTC
abundance: few; d_gene: -; j_gene: TRBJ1-2; v_gene: TRBV30; CDR3aa: CAWMTGVNYGYTF; CDR3nt: TGTGCCTGGATGACAGGTGTCAACTATGGCTACACCTTC
abundance: once; d_gene: TRBD1; j_gene: TRBJ1-2; v_gene: TRBV27; CDR3aa: CASRGTAANYGYTF; CDR3nt: TGTGCCAGCCGCGGGACAGCCGCTAACTATGGCTACACCTTC
abundance: once; d_gene: TRBD1; j_gene: TRBJ1-4; v_gene: TRBV30; CDR3aa: CAWRQGSNEKLFF; CDR3nt: TGTGCCTGGAGACAGGGGAGTAATGAAAAACTGTTTTTT
abundance: -; d_gene: -; j_gene: TRBJ2-2; v_gene: TRBV7-9; CDR3aa: CASSRRQANTGELFF; CDR3nt: TGTGCCAGCAGCCGTAGACAGGCGAACACCGGGGAGCTGTTTTTT
abundance: -; d_gene: -; j_gene: TRBJ2-3; v_gene: TRBV5-1; CDR3aa: CASSLARDRADTQYF; CDR3nt: TGCGCCAGCAGCTTGGCGCGGGACCGTGCAGATACGCAGTATTTT